A selection of T cell receptor beta chains follows, all from one sample in a study of human T cells and chemical hapten exposure. Each CDR3 protein is one row after TCRdb ran MiXCR on the 5' RACE reads. In the table there are roughly 81,000 distinct CDR3 sequences, 15% of which are singletons. These receptors originate from a female donor in good health. CDR3s include the opening cysteine and the closing phenylalanine or tryptophan. Fields, in order: D gene, J gene, V gene, clone size, CDR3 DNA, CDR3 protein. The D gene is left open where the match is weak. Only some rows state a clone size, as once, few, many or a class for expanded clones.

NA,TRBJ1-4,TRBV20-1,NA,TGCAGTGCTGCTCGAACAGGGCTACAGAATGAAAAACTGTTTTTT,CSAARTGLQNEKLFF
NA,TRBJ1-2,TRBV7-9,many,TGTGCCAGCAGCTTAGAACAGGAGAGAGGCTACACCTTC,CASSLEQERGYTF
NA,TRBJ2-6,TRBV28,few,TGTGCCAGCAGTTTACAGACAGGCTCTGGGGCCAACGTCCTGACTTTC,CASSLQTGSGANVLTF
NA,TRBJ1-1,TRBV11-3,many,TGTGCCAGCAGCTTTGTAGAAGTACAGGTAAATAGGACTGAAGCTTTCTTT,CASSFVEVQVNRTEAFF
NA,TRBJ2-1,TRBV6-5,NA,TGTGCCAGCAGTATATACGGGACTCACTCGGGTGAGCAGTTCTTC,CASSIYGTHSGEQFF
TRBD2,TRBJ2-3,TRBV19,NA,TGTGCCAGTAGTATTCTAGCGGCCACAGATACGCAGTATTTT,CASSILAATDTQYF
NA,TRBJ1-5,TRBV6-1,few,TGTGCCAGCAGTGAAGCTGTAGGAGCTGTTAGCAATCAGCCCCAGCATTTT,CASSEAVGAVSNQPQHF
NA,TRBJ1-5,TRBV12-3/TRBV12-4,NA,TGTGCCAGCAGTTTAAGCCCCCTTGCGGGGTTTGGGCAGCCCCAGCATTTT,CASSLSPLAGFGQPQHF
TRBD1,TRBJ1-4,TRBV7-9,NA,TGTGCCAGCAGCCGAGGGACAGGGTCTGAAAAACTGTTTTTT,CASSRGTGSEKLFF
NA,TRBJ1-3,TRBV5-1,NA,TGCGCCAGCAGCTTGGACAGACTACAAAGCTCTGGAAACACCATATATTTT,CASSLDRLQSSGNTIYF
NA,TRBJ2-7,TRBV6-1,NA,TGTGCCAGCAGTGAACAGACCTACGAGCAGTACTTC,CASSEQTYEQYF
NA,TRBJ2-1,TRBV2,NA,TGTGCCAGCAGTGAACAGGGGAATTACAATGAGCAGTTCTTC,CASSEQGNYNEQFF
TRBD2,TRBJ2-7,TRBV15,NA,TGTGCCACCAGATTCGCGGGGGGCTACGAGCAGTACTTC,CATRFAGGYEQYF
TRBD2,TRBJ2-1,TRBV14,NA,TGTGCCAGCAGCCTCGGGACTACCTCCTACAATGAGCAGTTCTTC,CASSLGTTSYNEQFF
NA,TRBJ1-2,TRBV14,NA,TGTGCCAGCAGCCAAGATCCCAGGGAGGGGGATGGCTACACCTTC,CASSQDPREGDGYTF
NA,TRBJ2-1,TRBV10-3,few,TGTGCCATCAAGTGGGACTCCGACTCCGATGAGCAGTTCTTC,CAIKWDSDSDEQFF
NA,TRBJ2-5,TRBV5-1,many,TGCGCCAGCAGCTTTAAACCTATGAGCCGTCAAGAGACCCAGTACTTC,CASSFKPMSRQETQYF
NA,TRBJ1-1,TRBV10-3,many,TGTGCCATCTTTCGGGATGGGTGGACTGAAGCTTTCTTT,CAIFRDGWTEAFF
NA,TRBJ1-2,TRBV12-3/TRBV12-4,NA,TGTGCCAGCAGTCCCAACGGGGGAGGTTACTATGGCTACACCTTC,CASSPNGGGYYGYTF
TRBD1,TRBJ2-3,TRBV15,NA,TGTGCCACCAGCAGAGAAAAACAGGGGGCAACAGATACGCAGTATTTT,CATSREKQGATDTQYF
NA,TRBJ1-3,TRBV4-2,NA,TGTGCCAGCAGCCAATCATTCAGGGGAAGCTCTGGAAACACCATATATTTT,CASSQSFRGSSGNTIYF
NA,TRBJ1-1,TRBV6-5,NA,TGTGCCAGCAGTTACTCGAGTAGAAGGGGAAACACTGAAGCTTTCTTT,CASSYSSRRGNTEAFF
NA,TRBJ1-1,TRBV4-1,NA,TGCGCCAGCAGCCGGGGAGACAGTGAAGCTTTCTTT,CASSRGDSEAFF
NA,TRBJ2-3,TRBV20-1,NA,TGCAGTGCTTCACGGGAGTTCAGGACAGATACGCAGTATTTT,CSASREFRTDTQYF
NA,TRBJ2-7,TRBV6-5,few,TGTGCCAGCAGTTACTCTTCTAGGCCAGGGTCCGAGCAGTACTTC,CASSYSSRPGSEQYF